The source of this TCR beta chain is a study of shared clonotypes between healthy human individuals. General study results and limits: The authors sampled blood alone, and tissue repertoires likely differ.

CD45RO-negative, CCR7-selected cells formed the naive CD8 fraction, which excluded terminally differentiated effector memory CD45RA+ cells. Every donor, a Caucasian adult, lived in Nashville, Tennessee. CDR1 and CDR2 (germline): MNHNS, SASEGT. The J segment lost 0 bases and the V segment lost 3 bases, leaving 4 bases of the junction unmatched. The CDR3 contains 16 residues. Remarks on this clone: Antigen: not known.

Profiling relied on immunoSEQ multiplex PCR, and the TCRdb table lists in-frame clones only, not all of them. The sample has more than 2 million clones, about 95% seen once. Material for sequencing was naive CD8+ T cells sorted from blood. The V and J genes are TRBV6-1 and TRBJ1-4; TRBD1 matches at 7 bases. This clonotype was obtained from a man aged 18-30 years in good health. Written as DNA, the CDR3 is TGTGCCAGCAGTGAGGGACAGTACTCAACTAATGAAAAACTGTTTTTT. Residues: CASSEGQYSTNEKLFF.